This TCR beta chain was recorded in a study of shared clonotypes between healthy human individuals. Study at large: The plates for each donor numbered three CD4 naive, three CD4 memory, two CD8 naive and one CD8 memory. General study results and limits: Only a few donors were included, so the genetic and exposure-history diversity represented was limited. Read depth was anticipated to influence clonotype sharing among donors.

Worth noting for this clone: Antigen: not known.

Trimming removed 5 bases from V and 0 bases from J, with 14 bases in between. This CDR3 comprises 15 residues. The germline V gene encodes CDR1 SGHTA and CDR2 FQGNSA. Using immunoSEQ multiplex PCR, the repertoire was profiled, and TCRdb retains in-frame clones only, with some absent. The sample holds 2 million to 2.5 million clones, around 93% seen once. This clonotype originated in a man aged 18 to 29 in good health. Some clones in this sample may be carry-over from other donors' samples. The sequenced sample consisted of naive CD4+ T cells from PBMCs. Sample subset: CD45RA+ positively selected. The rearrangement uses TRBV7-2 and TRBJ2-7; tentative D call: TRBD2 (6 bases). The CDR3 is CASSQGLSSSYEQYF. As DNA, the CDR3 is TGTGCCAGCAGCCAGGGACTGTCGAGCTCCTACGAGCAGTACTTC. The complete variable domain, with remaining parts taken from reference TRBV7-2 and TRBJ2-7, reads GAGVSQSPSNKVTEKGKDVELRCDPISGHTALYWYRQSLGQGLEFLIYFQGNSAPDKSGLPSDRFSAERTGGSVSTLTIQRTQQEDSAVYLCASSQGLSSSYEQYFGPGTRLTVT.